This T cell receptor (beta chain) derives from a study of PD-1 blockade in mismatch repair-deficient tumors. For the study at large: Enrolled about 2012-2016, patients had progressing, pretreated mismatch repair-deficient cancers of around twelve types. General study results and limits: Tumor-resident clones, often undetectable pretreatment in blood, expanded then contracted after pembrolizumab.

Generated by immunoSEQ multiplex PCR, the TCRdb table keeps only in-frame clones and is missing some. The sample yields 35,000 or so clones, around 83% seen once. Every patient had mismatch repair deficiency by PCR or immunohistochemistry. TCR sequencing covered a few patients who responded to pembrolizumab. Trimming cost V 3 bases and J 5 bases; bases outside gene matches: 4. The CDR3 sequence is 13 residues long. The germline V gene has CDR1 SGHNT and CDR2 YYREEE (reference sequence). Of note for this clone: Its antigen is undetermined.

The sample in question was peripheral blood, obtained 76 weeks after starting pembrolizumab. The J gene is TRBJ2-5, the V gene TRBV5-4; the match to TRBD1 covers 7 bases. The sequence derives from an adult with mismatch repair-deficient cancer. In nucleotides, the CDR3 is TGTGCCAGCAGCTCGACAGGGAAGGAGACCCAGTACTTC. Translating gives CASSSTGKETQYF.